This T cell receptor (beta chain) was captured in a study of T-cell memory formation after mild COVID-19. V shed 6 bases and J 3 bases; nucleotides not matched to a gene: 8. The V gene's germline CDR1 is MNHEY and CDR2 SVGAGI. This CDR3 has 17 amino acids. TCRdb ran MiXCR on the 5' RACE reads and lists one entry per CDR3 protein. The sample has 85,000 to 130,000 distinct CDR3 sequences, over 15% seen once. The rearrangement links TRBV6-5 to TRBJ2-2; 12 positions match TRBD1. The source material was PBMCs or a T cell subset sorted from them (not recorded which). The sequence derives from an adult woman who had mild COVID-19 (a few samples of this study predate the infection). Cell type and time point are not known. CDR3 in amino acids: CASSVRDRGPDTGELFF. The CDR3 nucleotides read TGTGCCAGCAGCGTCCGGGACAGGGGGCCGGACACCGGGGAGCTGTTTTTT.